The source of this T cell receptor (beta chain) is a study of cytomegalovirus exposure and HLA in healthy donors. Germline lookup yields CDR1 SEHNR and CDR2 FQNEAQ (reference sequence). CDR3 length: 11 residues. Findings of the study overall: Later work showed greater clonal expansion in HLA-associated TCR beta chains than in equally common others. Later on, analysis showed that most CMV-associated TCR beta chains appeared to be HLA-restricted. Reports credit the classifier with highly specific, highly sensitive diagnosis of cytomegalovirus status. Many donors shared some public TCRs, even though most TCR sequences were rare.

Turning to this clone: Its antigen remains unknown. At one boundary the junction diverges from the germline segment, which might be a read error.

PCR used 60 Vbeta primers and 13 Jbeta primers. Method: immunoSEQ multiplex PCR; TCRdb's copy keeps in-frame clones and lacks some. The sample totals about 48,000 clones. The sequenced sample consisted of PBMCs. This clonotype originated in a woman aged 40 to 50 in good health and CMV-seronegative. The gene calls are TRBV7-9 and TRBJ2-7; no definite D call. The CDR3 DNA follows: TGTGCCAGCAGCGACACGTACGAGCAGTCCTTC. Amino acid sequence: CASSDTYEQSF.